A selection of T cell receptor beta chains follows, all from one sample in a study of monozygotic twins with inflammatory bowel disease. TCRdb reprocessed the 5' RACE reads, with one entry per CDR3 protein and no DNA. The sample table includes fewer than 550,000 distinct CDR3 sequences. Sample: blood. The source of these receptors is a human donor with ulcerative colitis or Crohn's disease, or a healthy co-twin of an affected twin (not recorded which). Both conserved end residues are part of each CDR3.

CDR3 protein: CASSYLRDCDLNQPQHF
J gene: TRBJ1-5
V gene: TRBV6-7

CDR3 protein: CASSPGASANYGYTF
J gene: TRBJ1-2
V gene: TRBV18

CDR3 protein: CSVEGDSNYGYTF
J gene: TRBJ1-2
V gene: TRBV29-1

CDR3 protein: CASSSHRTLDEKLFF
J gene: TRBJ1-4
V gene: TRBV7-8

CDR3 protein: CASSQDTDQTYEQYF
J gene: TRBJ2-7
V gene: TRBV5-1

CDR3 protein: CASYWDNSPLHF
J gene: TRBJ1-6
V gene: TRBV11-1

CDR3 protein: CASSPSGSGVTDTQYF
J gene: TRBJ2-3
V gene: TRBV5-1

CDR3 protein: CASRGQGNQPQHF
J gene: TRBJ1-5
V gene: TRBV2

CDR3 protein: CASSYSIASNEQFF
J gene: TRBJ2-1
V gene: TRBV6-6

CDR3 protein: CSASKARAYNSPLHF
J gene: TRBJ1-6
V gene: TRBV20-1

CDR3 protein: CASSSGGAGEQYF
J gene: TRBJ2-7
V gene: TRBV12-3/TRBV12-4